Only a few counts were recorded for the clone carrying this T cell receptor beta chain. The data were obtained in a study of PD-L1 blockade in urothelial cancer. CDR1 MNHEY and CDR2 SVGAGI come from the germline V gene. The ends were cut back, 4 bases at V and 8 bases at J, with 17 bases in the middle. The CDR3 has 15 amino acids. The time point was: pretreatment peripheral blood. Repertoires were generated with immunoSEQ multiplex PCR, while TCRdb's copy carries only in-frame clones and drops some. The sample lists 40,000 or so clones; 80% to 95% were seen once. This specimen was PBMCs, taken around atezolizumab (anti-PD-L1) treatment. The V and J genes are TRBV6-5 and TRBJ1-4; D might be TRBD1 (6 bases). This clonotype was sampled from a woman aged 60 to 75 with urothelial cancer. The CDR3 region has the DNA TGTGCCAGCAGTTGGATGGGGGCCGAAGGGGAAAAACTGTTTTTT. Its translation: CASSWMGAEGEKLFF.